This is a list of T cell receptor beta chains from one sample in a study of cytomegalovirus exposure and HLA in healthy donors. TCRdb's copy holds only in-frame clones and misses some; the assay was immunoSEQ multiplex PCR. The repertoire holds roughly 150,000 clones, 70% seen once, with 1.5% to 2% in the top ten. Sequencing was done on a sample of PBMCs. Source of these receptors: a woman aged 25-40 years in good health and CMV-seronegative. CDR3s include the opening cysteine and the closing phenylalanine or tryptophan. The D gene is left open where the match is weak. A clone size is listed for some rows: how often the clone was seen (once, few, many), or a class if it is expanded.

>TRBJ1-1|.|TRBV7-9|.
CASSLTGNTEAFF
TGTGCCAGCAGCTTGACAGGGAACACTGAAGCTTTCTTT
>TRBJ1-2|TRBD1|TRBV5-4|.
CASSLLQGIYGYTF
TGTGCCAGCAGCTTGCTACAGGGGATCTATGGCTACACCTTC
>TRBJ2-5|TRBD2|TRBV7-4|.
CASSPRGAGGVQETQYF
TGTGCCAGCAGCCCTAGGGGTGCGGGGGGGGTTCAAGAGACCCAGTACTTC
>TRBJ2-7|.|TRBV5-4|.
CASSLVVGSKREQYF
TGTGCCAGCAGCTTGGTTGTCGGGAGTAAGCGCGAGCAGTACTTC
>TRBJ2-1|.|TRBV6-1|.
CASSGYRDSTYNEQFF
TGTGCCAGCAGTGGATACCGGGACTCTACCTACAATGAGCAGTTCTTC
>TRBJ2-3|TRBD2|TRBV7-6|.
CASSLGASGGEDTQYF
TGTGCCAGCAGCTTAGGCGCTAGCGGGGGAGAAGATACGCAGTATTTT
>TRBJ2-2|TRBD2|TRBV7-6|.
CASSLASTAGGQWLTGELFF
TGTGCCAGCAGCTTAGCATCCACAGCGGGGGGGCAATGGCTCACCGGGGAGCTGTTTTTT
>TRBJ1-1|.|TRBV7-2|few
CASSLVGGGTEAFF
TGTGCCAGCAGCTTAGTGGGGGGGGGTACTGAAGCTTTCTTT
>TRBJ2-3|TRBD1|TRBV14|.
CASSQRDRGVDTQYF
TGTGCCAGCAGCCAAAGGGACAGGGGGGTAGATACGCAGTATTTT
>TRBJ2-5|.|TRBV28|.
CASSLKREETQYF
TGTGCCAGCAGTTTGAAAAGAGAAGAGACCCAGTACTTC
>TRBJ2-3|.|TRBV4-2|few
CASSQAYTDTQYF
TGTGCCAGCAGCCAAGCCTACACAGATACGCAGTATTTT
>TRBJ1-1|TRBD1|TRBV7-8|.
CASSTRGLAEAFF
TGTGCCAGCAGCACCAGGGGGCTTGCTGAAGCTTTCTTT
>TRBJ2-6|.|TRBV9|.
CASSPGLSSHPFSGANVLTF
TGTGCCAGCAGCCCTGGACTGAGTAGCCATCCTTTCTCTGGGGCCAACGTCCTGACTTTC
>TRBJ2-1|.|TRBV5-8|.
CASSLVPEGEQFF
TGTGCCAGCAGCTTGGTACCGGAGGGCGAGCAGTTCTTC
>TRBJ2-2|TRBD2|TRBV5-1|.
CASQILAGVEAGELFF
TGCGCCAGCCAAATACTAGCGGGAGTAGAGGCGGGGGAGCTGTTTTTT
>TRBJ2-1|TRBD2|TRBV7-9|.
CASSLSREGYEQFF
TGTGCCAGCAGTCTGTCGCGGGAGGGCTATGAGCAGTTCTTC
>TRBJ2-7|.|TRBV6-1|.
CASSEGLVREQYF
TGTGCCAGCAGTGAAGGACTAGTAAGGGAGCAGTACTTC
>TRBJ1-1|TRBD1|TRBV7-9|once
CASSSETGGGTEAFF
TGTGCCAGCAGCTCAGAGACAGGGGGGGGGACTGAAGCTTTCTTT
>TRBJ1-5|.|TRBV19|few
CASSSGNFHQPQHF
TGTGCCAGTAGTTCAGGCAACTTTCATCAGCCCCAGCATTTT
>TRBJ2-7|TRBD1|TRBV28|.
CASSLWTGGVHEQYF
TGTGCCAGCAGTTTATGGACAGGGGGTGTCCACGAGCAGTACTTC
>TRBJ1-6|.|TRBV30|.
CAWSSGAGNSPLHF
TGTGCCTGGAGTTCCGGGGCGGGAAATTCACCCCTCCACTTT
>TRBJ1-1|.|TRBV5-6|.
CASSLWEALGTEAFF
TGTGCCAGCAGCTTGTGGGAGGCGCTCGGCACTGAAGCTTTCTTT
>TRBJ1-3|TRBD1|TRBV5-6|.
CASSLGQGRNTIYF
TGTGCCAGCAGCTTGGGACAGGGGAGAAACACCATATATTTT
>TRBJ1-3|.|TRBV14|.
CASSTLPQGFSGNTIYF
TGTGCCAGCAGCACCCTCCCCCAGGGGTTCTCTGGAAACACCATATATTTT
>TRBJ2-3|TRBD2|TRBV2|once
CASSGDYLTDTQYF
TGTGCCAGCAGTGGGGACTACCTCACAGATACGCAGTATTTT
>TRBJ2-1|.|TRBV30|.
CAWSSDSLYNEQFF
TGTGCCTGGAGTTCGGACAGCCTCTACAATGAGCAGTTCTTC
>TRBJ2-3|.|TRBV6-5|once
CASSAGTLLADTQYF
TGTGCCAGCAGCGCCGGGACTCTCTTGGCAGATACGCAGTATTTT
>TRBJ2-3|TRBD2|TRBV27|few
CASSLNGREKADTQYF
TGTGCCAGCAGCCTTAATGGGCGGGAGAAGGCAGATACGCAGTATTTT
>TRBJ1-5|.|TRBV7-9|large
CASSSTGSGNQPQHF
TGTGCCAGCAGCTCTACAGGGTCAGGGAATCAGCCCCAGCATTTT
>TRBJ1-1|.|TRBV19|.
CASSANRQNTEAFF
TGTGCCAGTAGTGCAAATAGACAGAACACTGAAGCTTTCTTT
>TRBJ1-1|TRBD1|TRBV28|.
CASSASGTGGVTEAFF
TGTGCCAGCAGTGCGTCCGGGACAGGGGGCGTAACTGAAGCTTTCTTT
>TRBJ2-1|TRBD2|TRBV9|.
CASSVRAGRGEQFF
TGTGCCAGCAGCGTACGAGCGGGGAGGGGTGAGCAGTTCTTC
>TRBJ1-4|TRBD1|TRBV6-4|few
CASSDKRTGPSWDEKLFF
TGTGCCAGCAGTGACAAAAGGACAGGGCCCAGCTGGGATGAAAAACTGTTTTTT
>TRBJ2-1|.|TRBV28|.
CASRPDTGNYNEQFF
TGTGCCAGCAGGCCGGACACAGGGAACTACAATGAGCAGTTCTTC
>TRBJ1-1|.|TRBV5-1|.
CASSLTTGKNTEAFF
TGCGCCAGCAGCCTCACCACAGGGAAGAACACTGAAGCTTTCTTT
>TRBJ1-5|.|TRBV7-8|.
CASSRGQNNQPQHF
TGTGCCAGCAGCCGTGGACAGAACAATCAGCCCCAGCATTTT
>TRBJ1-6|TRBD1|TRBV27|.
CASSEEDRGSSPLHF
TGTGCCAGCAGTGAAGAGGACAGGGGGAGTTCACCCCTCCACTTT
>TRBJ2-3|.|TRBV5-8|.
CASSFNTDTQYF
TGTGCCAGCAGCTTCAACACAGATACGCAGTATTTT
>TRBJ2-3|.|TRBV5-4|few
CASTLSGGRTDTQYF
TGTGCCAGCACCCTGTCGGGGGGCAGGACAGATACGCAGTATTTT
>TRBJ1-4|.|TRBV7-9|.
CASSLAQGRSEKLFF
TGTGCCAGCAGCTTAGCACAGGGACGTAGTGAAAAACTGTTTTTT